Presented here are 27 T cell receptor beta chains from one specimen sequenced in a study of human T cells and chemical hapten exposure (dated by TCRdb to the early 2020s). The library was produced with RACE. Instrument used: NextSeq 500. The raw public data were reprocessed by TCRdb itself: fastp quality trimming at Q25, MiXCR clonotype calling, in-frame beta chains only. Each entry merges the rows of one CDR3 protein and shows their most common DNA and genes. This sample lists some 80,000 distinct CDR3 sequences; roughly 10% were detected once. Roughly 2.4% of the sample belongs to the ten largest clones. The time point label, as the study defines it: patch test 2, 6 weeks after DPC sensitization. The treatment or condition label here, explained by the study, means: therapeutic diphenylcyclopropenone sensitization with weekly scalp DPC. The sample here was whole blood, taken in connection with sensitization to the hapten diphenylcyclopropenone (DPC). The receptors derive from a woman aged 25 to 39 with alopecia areata. Some clones in this sample may be carry-over from other donors' samples.

Ten or more counts support this clonotype. The chain recombines TRBV20-1 with TRBJ2-5; possibly TRBD1 for D (6 bases). Germline V gene lookup returns CDR1 DFQATT and CDR2 SNEGSKA (reference sequence). V was shortened by 1 base and J by 2 bases, with 11 bases between the two germline ends. The CDR3 has 14 amino acids. CDR3 coding DNA: TGCAGTGCTAGAGGGGGGCTTTGGCAAGAGACCCAGTACTTC. It codes for CSARGGLWQETQYF.

This clonotype was observed at least ten times. The rearrangement links TRBV12-5 to TRBJ1-1, with a tentative D call TRBD1 (6 bases). V was shortened by 4 bases and J by 5 bases, with 17 bases between the two germline ends. Germline V gives CDR1 LGHNT, CDR2 FRNRAP. The CDR3 consists of 15 residues. Written as DNA, the CDR3 is TGTGCTAGTGGTTCGGGTAGGGGGGGCGGAACTGAAGCTTTCTTT. This encodes CASGSGRGGGTEAFF.

The sample holds many counts of this clonotype. The chain uses TRBV27 and TRBJ2-1; 10 nucleotides line up with TRBD2. The CDR3 length is 18 residues. With V trimmed by 2 bases and J by 8 bases, 15 bases remained unmatched. Germline CDR1 MNHEY, CDR2 SMNVEV (reference sequence). The CDR3 DNA is TGTGCCAGCAGTTTAAGGGCCTCACGGAGCGGGAGGGCCCATGAGCAGTTCTTC. It yields the protein CASSLRASRSGRAHEQFF.

The sample holds many counts of this clonotype. The rearrangement joins TRBV18 to TRBJ1-4, with a weak D call TRBD1 (5 bases). The ends were cut back, 2 bases at V and 3 bases at J, with 13 bases in the middle. The germline gives CDR1 KGHSH, CDR2 LQKENI. The CDR3 is 16 residues long. The DNA of the CDR3 is TGTGCCAGCTCACCAAAGGCCCAGGGTGCTAATGAAAAACTGTTTTTT. It encodes CASSPKAQGANEKLFF. Full variable domain (missing parts from reference TRBV18 and TRBJ1-4): NAGVMQNPRHLVRRRGQEARLRCSPMKGHSHVYWYRQLPEEGLKFMVYLQKENIIDESGMPKERFSAEFPKEGPSILRIQQVVRGDSAAYFCASSPKAQGANEKLFFGSGTQLSVL.

The rearrangement links TRBV4-1 to TRBJ1-2; D unclear. With 7 bases removed from V and 8 bases from J, the gap between germline ends came to 20 bases. Germline V gene data show CDR1 as MGHRA and CDR2 as YSYEKL. The CDR3 length is 14 residues. The CDR3 protein is CASNHETALGGYTF. As DNA, the CDR3 is TGCGCCAGCAACCACGAGACCGCCTTGGGGGGCTACACCTTC.

The sample holds a few counts of this clonotype. The gene calls are TRBV4-2 and TRBJ1-2, with D tentatively TRBD1 (6 bases). The germline V gene has CDR1 LGHNA and CDR2 YNFKEQ. V lost 1 base and J lost 5, with 11 bases in between. The CDR3 length is 14 residues. As DNA, the CDR3 is TGTGCCAGCAGCCAAGCTAGGGGGTCGTATGGCTACACCTTC. Translation gives CASSQARGSYGYTF.

This clonotype was recorded many times. This chain uses TRBV18 with TRBJ2-1; 9 nucleotides line up with TRBD1. Germline CDR1 is KGHSH and CDR2 is LQKENI. CDR3 length: 16 residues. The trim removed 3 bases at V and 5 bases at J, leaving 8 bases unmatched. Here the CDR3 DNA reads TGTGCCAGCTCACCGCTCTTGGGACAGGGCCACAATGAGCAGTTCTTC. Its translation: CASSPLLGQGHNEQFF.

This clonotype has a count of ten or more. The chain combines TRBV4-1 with TRBJ2-3; TRBD2 agrees at 10 bases. This CDR3 is 18 amino acids long. The germline CDR1 and CDR2 sequences are MGHRA and YSYEKL. Unmatched junction bases numbered 12, after V lost 0 bases and J lost 6 bases. CDR3 nucleotides: TGCGCCAGCAGCCAAGATCCTCTAGCGGGAGTGAGCTGGGATACGCAGTATTTT. Translated: CASSQDPLAGVSWDTQYF.

V is TRBV28 and J is TRBJ1-2; no firm D call. Per the germline V gene, CDR1 is MDHEN and CDR2 is SYDVKM. V was pared by 8 bases and J by 7 bases, with 17 bases between. The CDR3 contains 13 residues. CDR3 sequence (DNA): TGTGCCAGCGTCTTAGGAGGAAGCCGTGGCTACACCTTC. Its protein product is CASVLGGSRGYTF.

This clonotype was seen more than once but under ten times. This sequence joins TRBV5-1 and TRBJ2-5, with 7 bases aligning to TRBD1. V lost 4 bases and J lost 4; bases outside the gene matches: 4. The CDR3 consists of 13 residues. Germline V CDR1 and CDR2: SGHRS, YFSETQ. CDR3 nucleotide sequence: TGCGCCAGCAGCCGACACAGGGGAGAGACCCAGTACTTC. Amino acids: CASSRHRGETQYF.

The rearrangement uses TRBV28 and TRBJ2-3, with TRBD2 matching over 13 bases. The CDR3 contains 19 residues. CDR1 is MDHEN and CDR2 is SYDVKM in the germline V gene. Trimming removed 5 bases from V and 3 bases from J; junction bases left unmatched: 14. This CDR3 reads CASSTVPGLAGRLTDTQYF. The CDR3 DNA is TGTGCCAGCAGTACAGTCCCGGGACTAGCGGGAAGGTTGACAGATACGCAGTATTTT.

This clonotype was counted a few times. The gene calls are TRBV7-9 and TRBJ1-3; D not certain. Trimming pared 2 bases from V and 2 bases from J, leaving 10 bases between. Germline assignment: CDR1 SEHNR and CDR2 FQNEAQ (reference sequence). The CDR3 sequence is 15 residues long. CDR3 nucleotide sequence: TGTGCCAGCAGCTTATTGGTCGGAACTGGAAACACCATATATTTT. Protein: CASSLLVGTGNTIYF. The variable domain in full, completed from reference TRBV7-9 and TRBJ1-3, reads DTGVSQNPRHKITKRGQNVTFRCDPISEHNRLYWYRQTLGQGPEFLTYFQNEAQLEKSRLLSDRFSAERPKGSFSTLEIQRTEQGDSAMYLCASSLLVGTGNTIYFGEGSWLTVV.

In its sample, this clonotype was seen many times. This chain joins TRBV25-1 and TRBJ1-2, with 8 bases aligning to TRBD1. With 0 bases clipped from V and 4 bases from J, the junction kept 7 bases outside the gene matches. In germline, CDR1 is MGHDK, CDR2 SYGVNS. The CDR3 sequence is 16 residues long. The CDR3 nucleotides are TGTGCCAGCAGTGAATATCCGACAGGGGAGGCCTATGGCTACACCTTC. This codes for CASSEYPTGEAYGYTF.

The gene calls are TRBV28 and TRBJ1-1, with D hard to call. CDR3 length equals 15 residues. CDR1 is MDHEN and CDR2 is SYDVKM in the germline V gene. Trimming pared 5 bases from V and 1 base from J, leaving 14 bases between. The CDR3 reads CASSTAIVRNTEAFF. In DNA, the CDR3 is TGTGCCAGCAGTACAGCAATCGTAAGGAACACTGAAGCTTTCTTT.

This clonotype has a count of ten or more. The chain recombines TRBV12-5 with TRBJ2-5; D unresolved. Trimming removed 5 bases from V and 3 bases from J, with 16 bases in between. The CDR3 runs to 15 residues. The germline gives CDR1 LGHNT, CDR2 FRNRAP. The CDR3 protein is CASGAPLGTEETQYF. CDR3 DNA: TGTGCTAGTGGTGCACCACTGGGAACAGAAGAGACCCAGTACTTC.

This clonotype came up many times. This chain connects TRBV9 to TRBJ2-3; 9 bases are a match to TRBD2. V shed 3 bases, J shed 2 bases, and the junction held 7 bases outside the gene matches. Germline V gene lookup returns CDR1 SGDLS and CDR2 YYNGEE. The CDR3 length is 16 residues. The CDR3, as DNA: TGTGCCAGCAGCGGGGCTAGCGGGGACCCCACAGATACGCAGTATTTT. It encodes CASSGASGDPTDTQYF.

The J gene is TRBJ2-7, the V gene TRBV28, with a tentative D call TRBD1 (5 bases). Trimming pared 6 bases from V and 4 bases from J, leaving 10 bases between. CDR1 is MDHEN, CDR2 SYDVKM, per germline. This CDR3 has 12 amino acids. CDR3 sequence: CASSRTRYEQYF. DNA for the CDR3: TGTGCCAGCAGCAGGACACGATACGAGCAGTACTTC.

This clonotype was found many times. The chain uses TRBV18 and TRBJ1-1, with D possibly matching TRBD1 (6 bases). Germline CDR1 KGHSH, CDR2 LQKENI. This CDR3 contains 15 residues. Trimming took 2 bases from V and 5 from J, leaving 15 bases between them. CDR3 protein: CASSPTVGGRTEAFF. The CDR3 region has the DNA TGTGCCAGCTCACCAACGGTTGGGGGGCGAACTGAAGCTTTCTTT.

This clonotype was recorded many times. The chain employs TRBV27 and TRBJ1-5; tentative D call: TRBD1 (6 bases). Germline V gene lookup returns CDR1 MNHEY and CDR2 SMNVEV (reference sequence). Trimming cost V 5 bases and J 7 bases, with 12 bases left between them. This CDR3 comprises 13 residues. CDR3 sequence: CASSPPTGQPQHF. The CDR3 coding sequence is TGTGCCAGCAGTCCCCCGACAGGCCAGCCCCAGCATTTT.

This clonotype was observed at least ten times. This sequence joins TRBV20-1 and TRBJ2-7, with a possible D match to TRBD2 (5 bases). V lost 6 bases, J lost 2 bases, and 23 bases lay in between. The CDR3 runs to 16 residues. The germline gives CDR1 DFQATT, CDR2 SNEGSKA (reference sequence). Here the CDR3 DNA reads TGCAGTGCGCACCGTGGGCCCCGGAGCGGCACCTACGAGCAGTACTTC. It encodes CSAHRGPRSGTYEQYF.

The sample holds a few counts of this clonotype. The rearrangement uses TRBV15 and TRBJ2-5; D is uncertain. V was trimmed by 5 bases and J by 2 bases, leaving 12 bases between them. The germline V gene encodes CDR1 LNHNV and CDR2 YYDKDF (reference sequence). The CDR3 length is 14 residues. CDR3 sequence (DNA): TGTGCCACCAGCCAAGGAACGGGTCAAGAGACCCAGTACTTC. The encoded protein is CATSQGTGQETQYF.

The rearrangement links TRBV9 to TRBJ1-5, with D possibly matching TRBD1 (6 bases). The CDR3 length is 14 residues. V was pared by 3 bases and J by 7 bases, with 14 bases between. Germline CDR1 is SGDLS and CDR2 is YYNGEE. CDR3 DNA sequence: TGTGCCAGCAGCGCGCACATTACAGGGCAGCCCCAGCATTTT. This gives the protein CASSAHITGQPQHF.

This clonotype has just a few counts. This chain connects TRBV9 to TRBJ2-2, with 8 nucleotides matching TRBD2. The CDR3 spans 15 residues. Germline CDR1 reads SGDLS; CDR2 reads YYNGEE. Trimming cost V 4 bases and J 4 bases; bases outside gene matches: 6. DNA of the CDR3: TGTGCCAGCAGCTTGAGCGGGAGCGTCACCGGGGAGCTGTTTTTT. Amino acids: CASSLSGSVTGELFF.

Comments on this clonotype: A much larger clone is a single base away; this may be a read error. The V call is TRBV5-1, the J call TRBJ2-1, with TRBD1 matching over 9 bases. The CDR3 is made up of 15 amino acids. CDR1 and CDR2 (germline): SGHRS, YFSETQ. CDR3: CASSYTGTGIDEQSF. CDR3 bases: TGCGCCAGCAGCTACACCGGGACAGGGATCGATGAGCAGTCCTTC.

This clonotype was seen only a few times. The J gene is TRBJ2-1, the V gene TRBV11-1; D ambiguous. Trimming shortened V by 5 bases and J by 3 bases, and 8 bases separated the two germline ends. This CDR3 is 13 amino acids long. Germline V gene lookup returns CDR1 SGHAT and CDR2 FQDESV (reference sequence). The CDR3 loop is CASSRGIYNEQFF. The CDR3 bases are TGTGCCAGCAGCCGTGGGATCTACAATGAGCAGTTCTTC. Supplemented by reference TRBV11-1 and TRBJ2-1, the full variable domain reads EAEVAQSPRYKITEKSQAVAFWCDPISGHATLYWYRQILGQGPELLVQFQDESVVDDSQLPKDRFSAERLKGVDSTLKIQPAELGDSAMYLCASSRGIYNEQFFGPGTRLTVL.

This clonotype was counted ten times or more. The V gene is TRBV4-3, the J gene TRBJ1-1; no clear D gene. The ends were cut back, 0 bases at V and 4 bases at J, with 12 bases in the middle. This CDR3 has 15 amino acids. Germline V gene sequence: CDR1 LGHNA, CDR2 YSLEER. The CDR3: CASSQDRRVTTEAFF. The CDR3 DNA reads as TGCGCCAGCAGCCAAGATCGAAGGGTTACCACTGAAGCTTTCTTT.

The CDR3 is CAWSVGGPQGLETQYF. CDR3 sequence (DNA): TGTGCCTGGAGTGTAGGGGGTCCGCAGGGCCTAGAGACCCAGTACTTC. V is TRBV30 and J is TRBJ2-5; TRBD1 might be the D (6 bases). This CDR3 has 16 amino acids. V was pared by 0 bases and J by 4 bases, with 18 bases between. Germline V gene data show CDR1 as GTSNPN and CDR2 as SVGIG (reference sequence). Using reference TRBV30 and TRBJ2-5 for the parts outside the CDR3, the full variable domain is SQTIHQWPATLVQPVGSPLSLECTVEGTSNPNLYWYRQAAGRGLQLLFYSVGIGQISSEVPQNLSASRPQDRQFILSSKKLLLSDSGFYLCAWSVGGPQGLETQYFGPGTRLLVL.